The 17 T cell receptor beta chains reported below all come from one sample, sequenced in a study of T cell responses to AZD1222 COVID-19 vaccine. Some clones are missing from TCRdb's copy, which holds only in-frame ones; the method was immunoSEQ multiplex PCR. Of around 130,000 clones listed, about 86% are singletons. Specimen: peripheral blood, collected 28 days after the second AZD1222 dose. These receptors originate from an adult who received the AZD1222 COVID-19 vaccine.

This chain uses TRBV30 with TRBJ2-1, with TRBD2 matching over 8 bases. This CDR3 region has 15 residues. CDR1 and CDR2 from the germline V gene are GTSNPN and SVGIG (reference sequence). Germline trimming cut 3 bases from V and 8 bases from J; bases unmatched to any gene: 12. CDR3 amino acids: CAWSSWAGGLHEQFF. The CDR3 DNA is TGTGCCTGGAGCTCCTGGGCGGGGGGTCTCCATGAGCAGTTCTTC.

The J gene is TRBJ1-3, the V gene TRBV18, with TRBD1 matching over 8 bases. V lost 6 bases to trimming and J lost 8 bases; unmatched junction nucleotides: 3. CDR1 and CDR2 (germline): KGHSH, LQKENI. The CDR3 runs to 12 residues. The CDR3 DNA reads as TGTGCCAGCTCGGACAGGGCGGACACCATATATTTT. This translates into CASSDRADTIYF.

The rearrangement joins TRBV5-1 to TRBJ2-7; 8 nucleotides line up with TRBD2. This CDR3 has 14 residues. J lost 3 bases, V lost 2 bases, and 4 bases had no gene match. Germline V lookup: CDR1 SGHRS, CDR2 YFSETQ. CDR3 sequence (DNA): TGCGCCAGCAGCTTTAGCGGGGCGGGCTACGAGCAGTACTTC. Translated, it gives CASSFSGAGYEQYF.

The V call is TRBV6-5, the J call TRBJ2-1, with D perhaps being TRBD1 or TRBD2 (5 bases each). Per the germline V gene, CDR1 is MNHEY and CDR2 is SVGAGI. The CDR3 spans 14 residues. The ends were cut back, 6 bases at V and 2 bases at J, with 11 bases in the middle. This CDR3 reads CASSWDGPYNEQFF. DNA of the CDR3: TGTGCCAGCAGCTGGGACGGTCCCTACAATGAGCAGTTCTTC.

This clone was seen a handful of times. The chain uses TRBV11-3 and TRBJ1-6; possible D gene TRBD1, 5 bases. Per germline, CDR1 SGHNT and CDR2 YENEEA. This CDR3 has 16 amino acids. Trimming left V 1 base short and J 9 bases short, with 16 bases between. The CDR3 spells CASSLGGDRRGSPLHF. The CDR3 DNA follows: TGTGCCAGCAGCTTAGGGGGGGACCGACGAGGTTCACCCCTCCACTTT.

The gene calls are TRBV27 and TRBJ2-1, with TRBD1 matching over 10 bases. V dropped 10 bases and J dropped 10; count of bases not matched to a gene: 7. The CDR3 totals 12 residues. CDR1 MNHEY and CDR2 SMNVEV come from the germline V gene (reference sequence). For the CDR3, the DNA is TGTGCCACCCGGACAGGGGGGCGAGAGCAGTTCTTC. This encodes CATRTGGREQFF.

This clone was observed once. The chain couples TRBV2 to TRBJ1-6, with D possibly being TRBD1 (5 bases). The V end lost 3 bases, the J end lost 8 bases, and 14 bases lay between the germline ends. This CDR3 has 15 residues. Per germline, CDR1 SNHLY and CDR2 FYNNEI. The CDR3 protein is CASSEEGSKYSPLHF. The DNA for the CDR3 is TGTGCCAGCAGTGAGGAGGGGTCTAAGTATTCACCCCTCCACTTT.

The chain combines TRBV2 with TRBJ1-5; 10 bases map to TRBD1. The CDR3 is made up of 15 amino acids. CDR1 and CDR2 from the germline V gene are SNHLY and FYNNEI. J lost 6 bases, V lost 6 bases, and 8 bases had no gene match. CDR3 in amino acids: CASRETGGSGQPQHF. The CDR3 nucleotides are TGTGCCAGCAGGGAGACAGGGGGCAGCGGTCAGCCCCAGCATTTT.

V gene TRBV2 combines with J gene TRBJ2-3, with 7 bases aligning to TRBD2. Trimming took 3 bases from V and 11 from J; bases not matched to a gene: 5. The CDR3 has 12 residues. Germline V gene sequence: CDR1 SNHLY, CDR2 FYNNEI. The CDR3 is CASSDPGEGQYF. DNA for the CDR3: TGTGCCAGCAGTGACCCCGGGGAGGGGCAGTATTTT.

The chain joins TRBV27 to TRBJ1-5; 7 positions agree with TRBD1. Germline lookup yields CDR1 MNHEY and CDR2 SMNVEV (reference sequence). With V trimmed by 6 bases and J by 3 bases, 5 bases remained unmatched. The CDR3 totals 14 residues. CDR3: CASRQDRVNQPQHF. The CDR3 DNA reads TGTGCCAGCAGGCAAGACAGGGTCAATCAGCCCCAGCATTTT.

This chain links TRBV7-2 with TRBJ2-3; unclear D gene. Trimming shortened V by 3 bases and J by 2 bases, and 0 bases separated the two germline ends. Germline V gene lookup returns CDR1 SGHTA and CDR2 FQGNSA. The CDR3 length is 11 residues. DNA of the CDR3: TGTGCCAGCAGCTTCACAGATACGCAGTATTTT. Its protein is CASSFTDTQYF.

The V and J genes are TRBV30 and TRBJ2-6; TRBD2 is a possible D gene (5 bases). Germline V gives CDR1 GTSNPN, CDR2 SVGIG (reference sequence). Trimming took off 5 bases at V and 2 bases at J, with 16 bases between the two ends. The CDR3 loop spans 16 amino acids. CDR3 sequence reads: CAWGPWLRAGANVLTF. DNA of the CDR3: TGTGCCTGGGGGCCCTGGCTGAGGGCTGGGGCCAACGTCCTGACTTTC.

The rearrangement links TRBV3-1 (or the pseudogene TRBV3-2) to TRBJ2-3; the D is unclear. Trimming removed 0 bases from V and 0 bases from J, with 7 bases in between. The CDR3 length is 15 residues. Germline values: CDR1 LGHDT, CDR2 YNNKEL (reference sequence). DNA of the CDR3: TGTGCCAGCAGCCAAGAATGGCAGAGCACAGATACGCAGTATTTT. As protein: CASSQEWQSTDTQYF.

This clone was observed once. The chain uses TRBV11-2 and TRBJ2-2; tentative D call: TRBD2 (6 bases). Germline CDR1 SGHAT, CDR2 FQNNGV. V lost 5 bases and J lost 9, with 13 bases in between. This CDR3 spans 13 amino acids. CDR3 nucleotide sequence: TGTGCCAGCAGCCCGGGACTTCAGCGGGAGCTGTTTTTT. Its translation: CASSPGLQRELFF.

The V call is TRBV6-5, the J call TRBJ1-2, with TRBD1 identical over 8 bases. Germline V gives CDR1 MNHEY, CDR2 SVGAGI. V was clipped by 7 bases and J by 4 bases; unmatched bases: 11. This CDR3 region has 15 residues. CDR3 sequence: CASTIGQGFRYGYTF. The DNA for the CDR3 is TGTGCCAGCACCATCGGACAGGGCTTTCGCTATGGCTACACCTTC.

The CDR3 DNA sequence: TGTGCCAGCAGTGCCCCGACGGGTCAAGAGACCCAGTACTTC. Its protein is CASSAPTGQETQYF. This rearrangement joins TRBV25-1 to TRBJ2-5; unclear D gene. Trimming took off 4 bases at V and 2 bases at J, with 11 bases between the two ends. CDR3 length equals 14 residues. Germline CDR1 MGHDK, CDR2 SYGVNS.

This rearrangement joins TRBV19 to TRBJ2-2; 9 nucleotides agree with TRBD1. Germline-derived CDR1 and CDR2 are LNHDA and SQIVND (reference sequence). Trimming at V came to 5 bases and at J to 4 bases, leaving 5 bases not matched to a gene. This CDR3 is 15 amino acids long. CDR3 in DNA: TGTGCCAGTAGTGAGTTGACAGGGGGCACCGGGGAGCTGTTTTTT. Translating it yields CASSELTGGTGELFF.